Below are 8 T cell receptor beta chains sequenced from a single sample in a study of T cells in tumors after PD-1 blockade. The table came from immunoSEQ multiplex PCR; TCRdb's copy has only in-frame clones and leaves some out. This sample has 13,000 to 15,000 clones, with about 63% found just once. Sample: tumor tissue, taken after anti-PD-1 treatment. These TCRs come from a human donor with cutaneous squamous cell carcinoma.

The chain is built from TRBV7-9 and TRBJ2-1; unclear D gene. Germline CDR1 SEHNR, CDR2 FQNEAQ (reference sequence). There are 13 residues in the CDR3. With 5 bases removed from V and 7 bases from J, the gap between germline ends came to 12 bases. In nucleotides, the CDR3 is TGTGCCAGCAGCAGAACCACACCGAATGAGCAGTTCTTC. As protein: CASSRTTPNEQFF.

There are a few counts of this clone. The chain carries TRBV3-1 (or the pseudogene TRBV3-2) and TRBJ2-1; TRBD2 agrees at 9 bases. This CDR3 region has 15 residues. Trimming cost V 3 bases and J 5 bases; bases outside gene matches: 5. The germline gives CDR1 LGHDT, CDR2 YNNKEL (reference sequence). The chain's CDR3 is CASSQYLAGDNEQFF. CDR3 sequence (DNA): TGTGCCAGCAGCCAGTACTTAGCGGGGGACAATGAGCAGTTCTTC.

V usage is TRBV6-5 and J usage is TRBJ1-2; 8 bases fit TRBD1. V shed 7 bases and J 6 bases; nucleotides not matched to a gene: 13. CDR1 and CDR2 (germline): MNHEY, SVGAGI. This CDR3 is 15 amino acids long. The CDR3 protein is CASTEWTGRMDGYTF. Here the CDR3 DNA reads TGTGCCAGCACGGAGTGGACAGGGAGAATGGATGGCTACACCTTC.

This clone has just a few counts. V usage is TRBV12-3 or TRBV12-4 and J usage is TRBJ1-2; perhaps TRBD1 as D (6 bases). The CDR3 is 13 amino acids. The V gene lost 5 bases and the J gene lost 7 bases, with 14 bases spanning the gap. The CDR3: CASSNTGYGGYTF. CDR3 coding DNA: TGTGCCAGCAGTAATACAGGGTATGGTGGCTACACCTTC.

The V and J genes are TRBV14 and TRBJ1-1; D remains unclear. V dropped 0 bases and J dropped 5 bases, with 4 bases sitting between them. CDR1 is SGHDN, CDR2 FVKESK, per germline. This CDR3 is 12 amino acids long. The CDR3 here is CASSQDFTEAFF. The CDR3 DNA reads TGTGCCAGCAGCCAAGATTTTACTGAAGCTTTCTTT.

The CDR3 nucleotides are TGTGCCAGCAGCTTAACGCGCCCAATCGGAATCGGAGAGACCCAGTACTTC. Protein sequence: CASSLTRPIGIGETQYF. The V and J genes are TRBV7-3 and TRBJ2-5; D ambiguous. The CDR3 length is 17 residues. Germline CDR1 and CDR2: SGHTA and FQGTGA. V was cut by 0 bases and J by 4 bases, with 18 bases left in between. Looking up the rest from reference TRBV7-3 and TRBJ2-5 gives the full variable domain: GAGVSQTPSNKVTEKGKYVELRCDPISGHTALYWYRQSLGQGPEFLIYFQGTGAADDSGLPNDRFFAVRPEGSVSTLKIQRTERGDSAVYLCASSLTRPIGIGETQYFGPGTRLLVL.

This clone was seen only a few times. The chain links TRBV30 to TRBJ1-2, with D unclear. Trimming left V 0 bases short and J 10 bases short, with 9 bases between. Germline CDR1 is GTSNPN and CDR2 is SVGIG (reference sequence). The CDR3 runs to 11 residues. The CDR3 DNA reads TGTGCCTGGAGTGTCGTGGCGGACTACACCTTC. Translating gives CAWSVVADYTF.

This clone was counted once. This chain connects TRBV6-5 to TRBJ2-7; D unresolved. The V end was cut by 5 bases, the J end by 6 bases, with 17 bases between. The germline CDR1 and CDR2 sequences are MNHEY and SVGAGI. The CDR3 is 14 amino acids. This CDR3 is CASSKPRLNSEQYF. In DNA, the CDR3 is TGTGCCAGCAGTAAACCGCGCTTAAACTCCGAGCAGTACTTC.